Shown below are 18 T cell receptor beta chains from a single sample sequenced in a study of blood T cell repertoires in COVID-19. Data came from immunoSEQ multiplex PCR; TCRdb stores just in-frame clones and leaves some out. The sample lists 35,000 to 55,000 clones; approximately 89% were seen once. The sequenced material came from peripheral blood. The source of these receptors is a human donor in a cohort sampled during active COVID-19.

This clone is a singleton in its sample. The chain recombines TRBV30 with TRBJ1-6, with D uncertain. The CDR3 is 13 residues long. V was pared by 3 bases and J by 3 bases, with 6 bases between. CDR1 GTSNPN and CDR2 SVGIG come from the germline V gene (reference sequence). The CDR3 loop is CAWSDIYNSPLHF. As DNA, the CDR3 is TGTGCCTGGAGCGACATCTATAATTCACCCCTCCACTTT. Filled out from reference TRBV30 and TRBJ1-6, the complete variable domain reads SQTIHQWPATLVQPVGSPLSLECTVEGTSNPNLYWYRQAAGRGLQLLFYSVGIGQISSEVPQNLSASRPQDRQFILSSKKLLLSDSGFYLCAWSDIYNSPLHFGNGTRLTVT.

This clone has a handful of counts. The CDR3, as DNA: TGTGCCAGCAGCCCAGGACAGAGCTCCTACGAGCAGTACTTC. Translating it yields CASSPGQSSYEQYF. V gene TRBV7-3 combines with J gene TRBJ2-7; maybe TRBD1 (6 bases). Germline-derived CDR1 and CDR2 are SGHTA and FQGTGA. V lost 5 bases and J lost 0, with 11 bases in between. This CDR3 spans 14 amino acids.

The rearrangement uses TRBV5-6 and TRBJ2-7, with 9 bases aligning to TRBD2. The germline CDR1 and CDR2 sequences are SGHDT and YYEEEE. V shed 1 base, J shed 3 bases, and the junction held 8 bases outside the gene matches. The CDR3 totals 16 residues. The CDR3 region is CASSLNLAGKRYEQYF. Here the CDR3 DNA reads TGTGCCAGCAGCTTGAACCTAGCGGGGAAACGCTACGAGCAGTACTTC.

In this sample, this clone turned up once. V usage is TRBV4-2 and J usage is TRBJ1-1; perhaps TRBD1 as D (5 bases). Trimming removed 0 bases from V and 1 base from J, with 12 bases in between. This CDR3 has 16 residues. Per the germline V gene, CDR1 is LGHNA and CDR2 is YNFKEQ. CDR3 coding DNA: TGTGCCAGCAGCCAAGAACCGGGACTGGGGAACACTGAAGCTTTCTTT. Translated: CASSQEPGLGNTEAFF.

This chain connects TRBV19 to TRBJ2-7; 7 bases are shared with TRBD1. Germline V gene sequence: CDR1 LNHDA, CDR2 SQIVND (reference sequence). This CDR3 has 16 residues. V shed 5 bases and J 2 bases; nucleotides not matched to a gene: 12. The CDR3 nucleotides are TGTGCCAGTAGTCTTAGGGGGCCTGCCAAGGCCTACGAGCAGTACTTC. This codes for CASSLRGPAKAYEQYF.

A few counts support this clone. CDR3 residues: CASSLRGTGELFF. The CDR3 DNA is TGTGCCAGCAGTTTAAGAGGCACCGGGGAGCTGTTTTTT. The chain carries TRBV27 and TRBJ2-2; no reliable D call. Deletions cut 2 bases from V and 4 bases from J, with 5 bases between. The germline CDR1 and CDR2 sequences are MNHEY and SMNVEV (reference sequence). This CDR3 is 13 amino acids long.

The chain is built from TRBV25-1 and TRBJ2-1, with TRBD1 matching 7 bases. Per the germline V gene, CDR1 is MGHDK and CDR2 is SYGVNS. The CDR3 is 14 residues long. With 2 bases clipped from V and 9 bases from J, the junction kept 7 bases outside the gene matches. For the CDR3, the DNA is TGTGCCAGCAGTGAACGAACAGGGGTGAGTGAGCAGTTCTTC. Amino acids: CASSERTGVSEQFF.

The genes are TRBV7-2 and TRBJ2-7, with 9 bases identical to TRBD1. This CDR3 spans 16 amino acids. Germline V gene lookup returns CDR1 SGHTA and CDR2 FQGNSA. Losses at the gene ends were 1 base for V and 5 bases for J; bases not matched to a gene: 9. The CDR3 reads CASSLVGWDRADEQYF. CDR3 bases: TGTGCCAGCAGCTTAGTAGGGTGGGACAGGGCGGACGAGCAGTACTTC.

V gene TRBV11-1 combines with J gene TRBJ2-7; 7 nucleotides line up with TRBD2. The V gene end was trimmed by 1 base and the J gene end by 6 bases; junction bases not matched to a gene: 3. CDR1 and CDR2 (germline): SGHAT, FQDESV (reference sequence). This CDR3 has 13 amino acids. The CDR3 coding sequence is TGTGCCAGCAGCTTAGGGGACTATCGCGAGCAGTACTTC. Amino acid sequence: CASSLGDYREQYF.

The rearrangement links TRBV7-3 to TRBJ2-2; D uncertain. The CDR3 loop spans 15 amino acids. Trimming took 5 bases from V and 5 from J, leaving 15 bases between them. CDR1 is SGHTA and CDR2 is FQGTGA in the germline V gene. The CDR3 sequence is CASSQGGAGTGELFF. The CDR3 coding sequence is TGTGCCAGCAGCCAAGGCGGCGCCGGGACCGGGGAGCTGTTTTTT.

This chain connects TRBV5-1 to TRBJ2-3, with 11 bases that match TRBD2. Losses at the gene ends were 3 bases for V and 6 bases for J; bases not matched to a gene: 6. Germline V gives CDR1 SGHRS, CDR2 YFSETQ. The CDR3 is 15 amino acids. CDR3 residues: CASSYLAGGQDTQYF. The DNA for the CDR3 is TGCGCCAGCAGCTATTTAGCGGGGGGGCAGGATACGCAGTATTTT.

In this sample, this clone turned up a few times. The chain recombines TRBV7-2 with TRBJ2-1, with TRBD2 identical over 10 bases. The CDR3 consists of 14 residues. The J segment lost 6 bases and the V segment lost 5 bases, leaving 4 bases of the junction unmatched. Germline V CDR1 and CDR2: SGHTA, FQGNSA. The CDR3 DNA follows: TGTGCCAGCAGCCCTAGCGGGAGAACCAATGAGCAGTTCTTC. Translated: CASSPSGRTNEQFF.

This sequence joins TRBV5-4 and TRBJ1-2, with 8 bases fitting TRBD1. With V trimmed by 4 bases and J by 3 bases, 11 bases remained unmatched. Germline lookup yields CDR1 SGHNT and CDR2 YYREEE (reference sequence). The CDR3 totals 16 residues. The CDR3 DNA follows: TGTGCCAGCAGCGCAGGGATGGACAGGGTAGACTATGGCTACACCTTC. Translating gives CASSAGMDRVDYGYTF.

The V and J genes are TRBV28 and TRBJ1-2; 7 bases fit TRBD1. The trim removed 5 bases at V and 8 bases at J, leaving 14 bases unmatched. In germline, CDR1 is MDHEN, CDR2 SYDVKM. This CDR3 contains 15 residues. The CDR3 spells CASSLYHLDRYGYTF. The CDR3 DNA follows: TGTGCCAGCAGTCTCTACCACCTGGACAGGTACGGCTACACCTTC.

The J gene is TRBJ1-2, the V gene TRBV7-2; D is unresolved. V shed 5 bases and J shed 8 bases, with 15 bases lying between them. The V gene's germline CDR1 is SGHTA and CDR2 FQGNSA. This CDR3 spans 13 amino acids. The CDR3 sequence is CASSHGSTGGYTF. For the CDR3, the DNA is TGTGCCAGCAGCCATGGGTCGACCGGGGGCTACACCTTC.

The chain employs TRBV25-1 and TRBJ2-5; D remains unclear. From germline, CDR1 is MGHDK and CDR2 SYGVNS. The germline V and J ends were trimmed by 7 bases and 5 bases, with 5 bases remaining between them. This CDR3 comprises 10 residues. CDR3 region: CASMRETQYF. The DNA for the CDR3 is TGTGCCAGCATGCGGGAGACCCAGTACTTC.

The chain recombines TRBV5-1 with TRBJ2-7; D possibly corresponds to TRBD2 (6 bases). The V end lost 3 bases, the J end lost 3 bases, and 16 bases lay between the germline ends. The length of the CDR3 is 15 residues. Germline CDR1 is SGHRS and CDR2 is YFSETQ. The CDR3 sequence is CASSSNPMGGYEQYF. For the CDR3, the DNA is TGCGCCAGCAGCTCCAACCCCATGGGGGGCTACGAGCAGTACTTC.

This chain joins TRBV5-1 and TRBJ1-2, with 7 bases fitting TRBD1. CDR1 and CDR2 from the germline V gene are SGHRS and YFSETQ. Losses at the gene ends were 2 bases for V and 8 bases for J; bases not matched to a gene: 15. The CDR3 has 16 amino acids. CDR3: CASSLTGDPRPGGYTF. CDR3 nucleotides: TGCGCCAGCAGCTTAACAGGGGATCCACGGCCAGGAGGCTACACCTTC. The full variable domain, with the rest looked up from reference TRBV5-1 and TRBJ1-2, is KAGVTQTPRYLIKTRGQQVTLSCSPISGHRSVSWYQQTPGQGLQFLFEYFSETQRNKGNFPGRFSGRQFSNSRSEMNVSTLELGDSALYLCASSLTGDPRPGGYTFGSGTRLTVV.